This T cell receptor (beta chain) was obtained from a study of blood T cell repertoires in COVID-19. Overall study context: The United States, Italy and Spain were the sources of the acute and convalescent COVID-19 samples.

Germline CDR1 and CDR2: SGHTA and FQGTGA. This CDR3 is 12 amino acids long. V lost 4 bases and J 6 bases, leaving 8 bases between the germline ends. Authors' methods: The assay estimated nucleated cells by amplifying reference gene primers. Repertoires were generated with immunoSEQ multiplex PCR, while TCRdb's copy carries only in-frame clones and drops some. V, J and clone size derive from that table, while D and trimming were established from the DNA sequence. The top ten clones hold 3% of a sample with approximately 200,000 clones, about 80% of them seen once. The sample taken for sequencing was peripheral blood. The genes are TRBV7-3 and TRBJ2-3, with D unresolved. This clonotype was obtained from a woman aged 25 to 45 who had recovered from COVID-19. The CDR3 here is CASSYPQDTQYF. The CDR3 DNA is TGTGCCAGCAGCTACCCCCAGGATACGCAGTATTTT.